The rows below give T cell receptor beta chains drawn from one sample of a study of T cells in localized non-small cell lung cancer. Sequencing was performed with immunoSEQ multiplex PCR; in TCRdb, only in-frame clones are kept and a portion is missing. The sample holds approximately 29,000 clones; roughly 87% are singletons and the top ten take roughly 7.3%. Sequencing was performed on peripheral blood, taken before any cancer treatment. Source of these receptors: a male donor older than 55 with stage I lung adenocarcinoma. The CDR3 runs from the conserved cysteine through the conserved F or W. A D gene is named only where the DNA matches it firmly.

d_gene,v_gene,j_gene,CDR3aa,CDR3nt
.,TRBV7-9,TRBJ1-2,CASRDDTYYGYTF,TGTGCCAGCAGAGACGACACCTACTATGGCTACACCTTC
.,TRBV4-2,TRBJ2-5,CASSQVKEGETQYF,TGTGCCAGCAGCCAAGTTAAGGAAGGGGAGACCCAGTACTTC
.,TRBV27,TRBJ2-7,CASSLRLAGEQYF,TGTGCCAGCAGTTTAAGGCTAGCCGGGGAGCAGTACTTC
.,TRBV19,TRBJ2-6,CASHRGRRGSGANVLTF,TGTGCCAGCCATAGGGGGAGGCGGGGATCTGGGGCCAACGTCCTGACTTTC
TRBD2,TRBV9,TRBJ2-5,CASSVPGSGGIAETQYF,TGTGCCAGCAGCGTCCCAGGTAGCGGGGGTATCGCGGAGACCCAGTACTTC
.,TRBV5-6,TRBJ2-3,CASSLFKGLTDTQYF,TGTGCCAGCAGCTTATTTAAGGGGTTGACAGATACGCAGTATTTT
TRBD1,TRBV10-1,TRBJ2-4,CAGFDRERENIQYF,TGCGCCGGCTTTGACAGGGAGAGGGAAAACATTCAGTACTTC
TRBD2,TRBV27,TRBJ2-7,CASSKSGTSSYEQYF,TGTGCCAGCAGTAAATCCGGGACTAGCTCCTACGAGCAGTACTTC
.,TRBV7-2,TRBJ2-1,CASSFNGADYNEQFF,TGTGCCAGCAGCTTTAATGGGGCAGATTACAATGAGCAGTTCTTC
TRBD1,TRBV6-5,TRBJ1-1,CASRRGQGPNTEAFF,TGTGCCAGCAGACGCGGACAGGGACCGAACACTGAAGCTTTCTTT
.,TRBV29-1,TRBJ2-3,CSVQGGTDTQYF,TGCAGCGTTCAGGGGGGGACAGATACGCAGTATTTT
.,TRBV15,TRBJ1-2,CATSRDPPGARGYTF,TGTGCCACCAGCAGAGATCCTCCGGGGGCGCGTGGCTACACCTTC
.,TRBV1,TRBJ2-6,CTSSKFAQSRANVLTF,TGCACCAGCAGCAAGTTTGCACAAAGTCGGGCCAACGTCCTGACTTTC
.,TRBV15,TRBJ2-4,CATSTLAKNIQYF,TGTGCCACCAGCACCTTAGCCAAAAACATTCAGTACTTC
.,TRBV6-1,TRBJ2-2,CASSEQGAGELFF,TGTGCCAGCAGTGAACAGGGCGCCGGGGAGCTGTTTTTT
.,TRBV7-3,TRBJ2-3,CASSPGPSASTQYF,TGTGCCAGCAGCCCTGGCCCTTCGGCGTCTACGCAGTATTTT
.,TRBV6-6,TRBJ2-5,CASSFRALQETQYF,TGTGCCAGCAGTTTCCGGGCCCTCCAAGAGACCCAGTACTTC
.,TRBV6-1,TRBJ2-5,CASPPRLGETQYF,TGTGCCAGCCCTCCAAGGTTGGGGGAGACCCAGTACTTC